The subject of this entry is one T cell receptor (beta chain). The data belong to a study of blood T cell repertoires in COVID-19. Study background: Collection of acute and convalescent COVID-19 samples took place in the United States, Italy and Spain. The cDNA or gDNA used as material had been derived from T cells, B-cell-depleted T cells, or PBMCs.

Under the authors' procedure: The assay estimated nucleated cells by amplifying reference gene primers. Generated by immunoSEQ multiplex PCR, the TCRdb table keeps only in-frame clones and is missing some. The V and J calls and clone size come from that table; D and trimming were worked out from the DNA. The sample yields around 140,000 clones, 85% to 90% seen once. The germline V gene has CDR1 MNHNY and CDR2 SVGAGI (reference sequence). This CDR3 spans 15 amino acids. The V and J ends lost 6 bases and 4 bases, in that order; junction bases with no gene match: 5. The receptor comes from a man aged 45-60 years who had recovered from COVID-19. This sequence joins TRBV6-6 and TRBJ2-2, with 10 bases fitting TRBD1. The sequenced sample consisted of peripheral blood. CDR3 sequence reads: CASRWDRGGTGELFF. Here the CDR3 DNA reads TGTGCCAGCAGGTGGGACAGGGGAGGCACCGGGGAGCTGTTTTTT.